This is a list of T cell receptor beta chains from one sample in a study of Graves' ophthalmopathy and Graves' hyperthyroidism. TCRdb re-analysed the multiplex PCR reads in MiXCR, keeping a single row per CDR3 protein. Of tens of thousands of distinct CDR3 sequences listed, less than 50% were seen once; the top ten hold about 5.9%. Sequencing used peripheral blood. These receptors were taken from an adult woman with stable Graves' hyperthyroidism. The CDR3 runs from the conserved cysteine through the conserved F or W. A D gene is named only where the DNA matches it firmly. Clone size is shown for a subset of rows, as once, few, many or a class of expanded clone.

j_call clone_size d_call v_call cdr3_aa cdr3_nt
TRBJ2-2 . . TRBV18 CASSPRASANTGELFF TGTGCCAGCTCACCCAGGGCAAGCGCGAACACCGGGGAGCTGTTTTTT
TRBJ2-1 many . TRBV5-6 CASSPSVSADLSSYNEQFF TGTGCCAGCAGCCCGTCTGTATCGGCGGACCTCAGCTCCTACAATGAGCAGTTCTTC
TRBJ2-5 . . TRBV7-2 CASSFSDQGETQYF TGTGCCAGCAGCTTCAGCGATCAGGGAGAGACCCAGTACTTC
TRBJ1-2 . TRBD1 TRBV10-1 CASRTRQGYYGYTF TGCGCCAGCAGGACTAGACAGGGATACTATGGCTACACCTTC
TRBJ2-3 . . TRBV24-1 CATSDFDGGRTDTQYF TGTGCCACCAGTGATTTCGACGGGGGCCGCACAGATACGCAGTATTTT
TRBJ1-6 medium-sized TRBD1 TRBV7-9 CASSATTGVSSPLHF TGTGCCAGCAGCGCGACGACAGGGGTTAGCTCACCCCTCCACTTT
TRBJ2-7 medium-sized . TRBV10-3 CAISPERDEQYF TGTGCCATCAGCCCGGAGAGGGACGAGCAGTACTTC
TRBJ2-1 . TRBD2 TRBV19 CASSIRLAEYNEQFF TGTGCCAGTAGTATTAGACTAGCGGAATACAATGAGCAGTTCTTC
TRBJ1-2 . . TRBV7-6 CASSTGGYTF TGTGCCAGCAGCACGGGTGGCTACACCTTC
TRBJ1-3 once TRBD1 TRBV6-5 CASSLGQPFSGNTVYF TGCGCCAGCAGCTTGGGACAGCCCTTCTCTGGAAACACCGTATATTTT
TRBJ2-7 medium-sized . TRBV7-8 CASSARHYEQYF TGTGCCAGCAGCGCAAGACACTACGAGCAGTACTTC
TRBJ2-7 few . TRBV2 CASSERPDAYEQYF TGTGCCAGCAGTGAACGGCCGGATGCCTACGAGCAGTACTTC
TRBJ2-5 . . TRBV7-2 CASSTLDEARETQYF TGTGCCAGCAGCACCCTTGACGAGGCTCGGGAGACCCAGTACTTC
TRBJ2-1 . TRBD2 TRBV2 CAIQERTSVNEQFF TGTGCCATTCAGGAGCGGACTAGCGTGAATGAGCAGTTCTTC
TRBJ1-2 . . TRBV6-4 CASSDRDTGEDGYTF TGTGCCAGCAGTGACAGGGACACCGGGGAGGATGGCTACACCTTC
TRBJ2-6 . . TRBV28 CASRASGFSSGANVLTF TGTGCCAGCAGGGCTTCAGGGTTCAGCTCTGGGGCCAACGTCCTGACTTTC
TRBJ1-4 many . TRBV5-1 CASSLVRGGKEKLFF TGCGCCAGCAGCTTGGTAAGGGGGGGGAAAGAAAAACTGTTTTTT
TRBJ2-7 . . TRBV9 CASSVGAAGEQYF TGTGCCAGCAGCGTAGGGGCGGCTGGCGAGCAGTACTTC
TRBJ1-5 . . TRBV15 CATSSRSVSNQPQHF TGTGCCACCAGCAGTCGTTCTGTTAGCAATCAGCCCCAGCATTTT
TRBJ2-2 . TRBD2 TRBV5-1 CASSLLAANTGELFF TGCGCCAGCAGCTTACTAGCGGCGAACACCGGGGAGCTGTTTTTT
TRBJ2-3 many . TRBV30 CAWSVHRIDTQYF TGTGCCTGGAGTGTACACCGTATAGATACGCAGTATTTT
TRBJ2-3 medium-sized . TRBV29-1 CSVEDLDGDTQYF TGCAGCGTTGAAGATCTCGACGGGGATACGCAGTATTTT
TRBJ2-1 few . TRBV7-3 CASSQSWDDVSTDEQFF TGTGCCAGCAGCCAATCTTGGGACGACGTGTCTACGGATGAGCAGTTCTTC
TRBJ2-7 . . TRBV2 CASSERGFPYEQYF TGTGCCAGCAGTGAAAGAGGGTTTCCCTACGAGCAGTACTTC
TRBJ2-7 . . TRBV2 CASRGAATAYEQYF TGTGCCAGCAGGGGAGCCGCGACCGCCTACGAGCAGTACTTC
TRBJ2-7 medium-sized . TRBV7-9 CASREGLSYEQYF TGTGCCAGCAGGGAGGGACTGAGCTACGAGCAGTACTTC
TRBJ2-2 many TRBD2 TRBV5-8 CASSTRLADTGELFF TGTGCCAGCAGCACACGACTAGCGGACACCGGGGAGCTGTTTTTT
TRBJ1-5 few . TRBV7-9 CASSGGVQPQHF TGTGCCAGCAGCGGAGGGGTTCAGCCCCAGCATTTT
TRBJ2-5 . . TRBV19 CASSIRAWAEETQYF TGTGCCAGTAGTATTCGTGCGTGGGCAGAAGAGACCCAGTACTTC
TRBJ1-6 medium-sized . TRBV7-9 CASSSGGHSPLHF TGTGCCAGCAGCTCCGGGGGCCATTCACCCCTCCACTTT
TRBJ2-7 few . TRBV10-3 CAISEKGSSYEQYF TGTGCCATCAGTGAGAAGGGTAGCTCCTACGAGCAGTACTTC
TRBJ2-7 many . TRBV13 CASSLPNSAEQYF TGTGCCAGCAGCCTCCCCAACAGCGCCGAGCAGTACTTC
TRBJ2-1 few . TRBV24-1 CATCTQQGREQFF TGTGCCACCTGTACGCAACAGGGAAGGGAGCAGTTCTTC
TRBJ2-2 . TRBD2 TRBV5-6 CAGSRRENTGELSF TGTGCCGGCTCTAGGCGGGAGAACACCGGGGAGCTGTCTTTT
TRBJ2-7 medium-sized TRBD2 TRBV20-1 CSARDWTSLSYEQYF TGCAGTGCTAGAGATTGGACTAGCCTCTCCTACGAGCAGTACTTC
TRBJ2-2 . TRBD2 TRBV20-1 CSATSGRATGELFF TGCAGTGCTACTAGCGGGAGGGCCACCGGGGAGCTGTTTTTT
TRBJ2-7 many TRBD2 TRBV28 CASSLTSESYEQYF TGTGCCAGCAGTTTGACTAGCGAGTCCTACGAGCAGTACTTC
TRBJ2-7 medium-sized . TRBV7-3 CASSLAGTTGNEQYF TGTGCCAGCAGCTTAGCCGGGACAACGGGGAACGAGCAGTACTTC
TRBJ1-2 many . TRBV3-1 CASSQEGHPAF TGTGCCAGCAGCCAAGAAGGCCACCCCGCCTTC
TRBJ1-3 . . TRBV7-3 CASSLGGPAGATIYF TGTGCCAGCAGCTTAGGTGGGCCAGCGGGAGCCACCATATATTTT
TRBJ1-4 once TRBD1 TRBV25-1 CASRGDRDNEKLFF TGTGCCAGCAGGGGGGACAGGGACAATGAAAAACTGTTTTTT
TRBJ2-7 . TRBD1 TRBV29-1 CSVRDRGPSYEQYF TGCAGCGTACGGGACAGGGGGCCGTCCTACGAGCAGTACTTC
TRBJ2-7 many . TRBV27 CASSFKGGSYEQYF TGTGCCAGCAGTTTTAAGGGCGGTTCCTACGAGCAGTACTTC
TRBJ2-5 many . TRBV30 CAWSVLGNQETQYF TGTGCCTGGAGTGTACTAGGGAATCAAGAGACCCAGTACTTC
TRBJ2-7 . TRBD2 TRBV10-1 CASSERTKPSGGPYEQYF TGCGCCAGCAGTGAGAGAACTAAACCTAGCGGGGGGCCTTACGAGCAGTACTTC
TRBJ2-7 . . TRBV7-3 CASSLGVGYEQYF TGTGCCAGCAGCTTAGGGGTGGGCTACGAGCAGTACTTC
TRBJ1-5 . TRBD1 TRBV11-2 CASSYRQGTDNQPQHF TGTGCCAGCAGCTACAGACAGGGGACAGATAATCAGCCCCAGCATTTT
TRBJ1-6 . . TRBV2 CASSYQGLDNSPLHF TGTGCCAGCAGCTACCAGGGATTAGATAATTCACCCCTCCACTTT
TRBJ2-5 . . TRBV2 CASSEGGAEETQYF TGTGCCAGCAGTGAAGGGGGGGCAGAAGAGACCCAGTACTTC
TRBJ2-3 medium-sized . TRBV4-1 CASSQDLNTQYF TGCGCCAGCAGCCAAGACCTGAATACGCAGTATTTT
TRBJ2-1 medium-sized TRBD1 TRBV20-1 CSARSGTGGYNEQFF TGCAGTGCTAGATCCGGGACAGGGGGCTACAATGAGCAGTTCTTC
TRBJ2-1 . TRBD1 TRBV29-1 CSVGTGGGRGEQFF TGCAGCGTGGGGACAGGGGGCGGTAGGGGTGAGCAGTTCTTC
TRBJ2-3 medium-sized TRBD2 TRBV7-2 CASSSGLAGGPGDTQYF TGTGCCAGCAGCTCGGGGCTAGCGGGGGGGCCGGGAGATACGCAGTATTTT
TRBJ2-3 . . TRBV11-3 CASSLDSGFNNEQYF TGTGCCAGCAGCTTGGATTCGGGATTCAACAATGAGCAGTATTTT
TRBJ1-5 once TRBD1 TRBV20-1 CSARIGTGANQPQHF TGCAGTGCTAGAATCGGGACAGGGGCAAATCAGCCCCAGCATTTT
TRBJ2-1 medium-sized . TRBV19 CASSPNQGLARREQFF TGTGCCAGTAGTCCCAACCAGGGACTCGCAAGGCGTGAGCAGTTCTTC
TRBJ1-3 many . TRBV3-1 CASSPTGGNTIYF TGTGCCAGCAGCCCGACGGGTGGAAACACCATATATTTT
TRBJ2-2 . TRBD1 TRBV11-3 CASNPPSRGGGTGELFF TGCGCCAGCAACCCCCCCTCACGAGGGGGCGGCACCGGGGAGCTGTTTTTT